The following is a T cell receptor (beta chain) sequence with its context. While infection was still active, Seattle patients were enrolled and then followed longitudinally. This entry comes from a study of blood T cell repertoires in COVID-19. Looking at the study overall: From T cells, B-cell-depleted T cells, or PBMCs came the material, which was cDNA or gDNA.

With V trimmed by 5 bases and J by 2 bases, 18 bases remained unmatched. Germline values: CDR1 PRHDT, CDR2 FYEKMQ (reference sequence). This CDR3 is 19 amino acids long. Original handling: Amplification of reference gene primers provided the estimated nucleated cell counts. Assay: immunoSEQ multiplex PCR; the TCRdb copy retains only in-frame clones and omits some. D and trimming come from the DNA, and the V and J calls and clone size come from that table. The table lists some 65,000 clones, approximately 86% of them singletons. V and J are TRBV13 and TRBJ2-7; 10 bases agree with TRBD1. What was sequenced was peripheral blood. This clonotype originated in a man aged 35 to 55 with COVID-19, enrolled during active disease. DNA for the CDR3: TGTGCCAGCAGCCCTAGGGCGTTGGGCCGGGACAGGGGTCCCTACGAGCAGTACTTC. Amino acid sequence: CASSPRALGRDRGPYEQYF.